The source of this T cell receptor beta chain is a study of molecular identifiers for immune sequencing clone quantification (dated by TCRdb to between 2018 and 2020). For context, the study as a whole: In a replicate experiment, RNA from roughly 21,000 or 96,000 naive CD8 T cells was split into five aliquots, four of which were sequenced. This methods study benchmarked molecular-identifier clustering-based TCR repertoire sequencing (MIDCIRS) and TCR RNA copy counting, using CD8 T cells to do so. The investigation overall reported the following: Modeling indicated about 3 TCR RNA copies recovered per cell, compared with 7.5 to 10 by digital PCR, which implies a capture efficiency of 25% to 35%. Highly expanded clone sizes could be underestimated because identical TCR molecules may share a barcode. Spiked-in Jurkat TCR RNA (approximately 10 copies' worth), which is not part of the donor repertoire, was contained in the naive libraries. When barcode sub-clustering was left out, chimeric consensus sequences inflated TCR diversity, with chimeras reaching as high as 47%. Clones above 20 RNA copies held over 97% of molecules in CMV-specific effector cells but under 1% in naive cells. Spiked-in Jurkat TCR RNA equivalent to a single cell was reported to be detectable even among approximately 900,000 naive CD8 T cells.

The germline V gene (reference sequence) gives CDR1 as PRHDT and CDR2 as FYEKMQ. The CDR3 runs 14 amino acids, cysteine and phenylalanine included. Just the 42-base CDR3 DNA is kept, in frame starting at base 1. V is pared back by 8 bases and J by 8 bases, with 19 bases lying between the germline termini. This clonotype was seen ten or more times. Its antigen target is currently unknown. Nothing much larger sits one base from this clone, and base qualities are not available. The protocol used for the library was PCR. Sequencing took place on an Illumina HiSeq 4000. Bulk TCR libraries were generated as previously described, with the TCR primers listed in Table S5 used. Total RNA was purified with the Qiagen AllPrep DNA/RNA kit. Before any analysis, reads coming from multiple sequencing runs of the same library were combined into one pool. As for how the authors treated the data: Only reads with exact TCR constant sequence were kept, trimmed to 150 nt, and grouped by their 12-nt molecular barcodes. Reads in each barcode group were sub-clustered using a 15% Levenshtein threshold, and a quality-weighted consensus sequence was built for each RNA molecule. Non-functional sequences were excluded, and lower-count sequences lying one edit away from another sequence were also excluded. On the basis of fitting two negative binomial distributions, barcode sub-clusters with fewer than 20% of the maximum read count were discarded. TCRdb reprocessed the public reads (quality trimming at Q25 with fastp, clone calling with MiXCR) and kept in-frame beta chains. Rows merge per CDR3 protein into single entries with the most common DNA and genes. These V and J calls originate from TCRdb's pipeline instead of the authors' own analysis. A total of more than 250,000 distinct CDR3 sequences appear in this sample, about a fifth of them only once. The top ten hold approximately 0.84% of the sample.

Naive CD8 T cell libraries were made from 20,000 to 1,000,000 sorted cells using 10%, 30% or 50% of purified RNA. Naive CD8 T cells were FACS-sorted as CD8+CD4-CCR7+CD45RA+ on a BD FACSAria II into RLT Plus buffer. To test detection sensitivity, Jurkat RNA equal to about nine TCR copies was added to samples of about 20,000-1,100,000 naive CD8 T cells. CD8 T cells were enriched with RosetteSep CD8+ T Cell Enrichment Cocktail and Ficoll-Paque, followed by ACK red cell lysis. The sequenced sample consisted of naive CD8+ T cells from blood, with Jurkat cell RNA spiked in. The sample's cell subset or site label, decoded: FACS-sorted CD8+CD4-CCR7+CD45RA+ naive T cells. The TCR sequence derives from a human donor in good health. Some libraries in this study had Jurkat cell RNA spiked in. The chain is made from TRBV13 and TRBJ2-1, with the D gene call left open. The encoded CDR3 is CASGERGLTDEQFF. In nucleotide form, the sequence is TGTGCCAGCGGTGAGCGCGGCCTTACCGATGAGCAGTTCTTC.